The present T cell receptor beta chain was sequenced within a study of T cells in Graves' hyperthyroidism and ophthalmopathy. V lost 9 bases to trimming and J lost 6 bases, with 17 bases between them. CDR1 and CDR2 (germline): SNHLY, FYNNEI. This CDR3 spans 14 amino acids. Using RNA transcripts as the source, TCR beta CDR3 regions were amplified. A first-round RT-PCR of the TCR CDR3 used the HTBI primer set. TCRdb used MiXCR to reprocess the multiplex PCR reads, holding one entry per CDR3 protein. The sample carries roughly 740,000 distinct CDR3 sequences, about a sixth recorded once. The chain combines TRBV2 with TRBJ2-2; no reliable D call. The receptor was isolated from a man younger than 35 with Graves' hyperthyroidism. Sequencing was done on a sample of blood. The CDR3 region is CASGIPIGPGELFF. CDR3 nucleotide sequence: TGTGCCAGTGGAATACCTATCGGGCCCGGGGAGCTGTTTTTT.